The next 15 T cell receptor beta chains were all read from a single sample in a study of T cell responses to AZD1222 COVID-19 vaccine. Repertoires were generated with immunoSEQ multiplex PCR, while TCRdb's copy carries only in-frame clones and drops some. The sample gives 75,000 to 95,000 clones, 85% to 95% of which show up once; around 28% is in the top ten. The material was peripheral blood, obtained 28 days after the second AZD1222 dose. Receptors originate from an adult who received the AZD1222 COVID-19 vaccine.

The chain uses TRBV6-5 and TRBJ2-3, with D possibly being TRBD1 (5 bases). Trimming pared 11 bases from V and 0 bases from J, leaving 12 bases between. The CDR3 spans 13 residues. Germline V lookup: CDR1 MNHEY, CDR2 SVGAGI. This chain's CDR3 is CAGALTSTDTQYF. CDR3 coding DNA: TGTGCCGGGGCATTGACGAGCACAGATACGCAGTATTTT.

This sequence joins TRBV5-1 and TRBJ1-3; 9 nucleotides match TRBD1. V lost 1 base to trimming and J lost 0 bases; unmatched junction nucleotides: 5. The CDR3 runs 17 residues. Per germline, CDR1 SGHRS and CDR2 YFSETQ. CDR3 sequence (DNA): TGCGCCAGCAGCTTGACCGGGACAGGGATCTCTGGAAACACCATATATTTT. Translation: CASSLTGTGISGNTIYF.

This clone came up once. This chain links TRBV4-3 with TRBJ1-1; no definite D call. Germline lookup yields CDR1 LGHNA and CDR2 YSLEER. With 0 bases removed from V and 6 bases from J, the gap between germline ends came to 14 bases. There are 15 residues in the CDR3. CDR3 protein: CASSQEVGQLAEAFF. In DNA form, the CDR3 reads TGCGCCAGCAGCCAAGAGGTTGGCCAGTTAGCTGAAGCTTTCTTT.

The chain has TRBV3-1 (or the pseudogene TRBV3-2) and TRBJ1-1; a possible D gene is TRBD1 (6 bases). CDR3 length: 13 amino acids. Per germline, CDR1 LGHDT and CDR2 YNNKEL (reference sequence). V was trimmed by 5 bases and J by 5 bases, leaving 12 bases between them. The CDR3 DNA sequence: TGTGCCAGCAGCTCCAAGGGGGGGACTGAAGCTTTCTTT. It is translated as CASSSKGGTEAFF.

The chain links TRBV28 to TRBJ2-6; 7 nucleotides match TRBD1. The V gene's germline CDR1 is MDHEN and CDR2 SYDVKM. The CDR3 sequence is 17 residues long. V dropped 6 bases and J dropped 0; count of bases not matched to a gene: 8. The CDR3 coding sequence is TGTGCCAGCAGGAACAGGGGATCCACCTCTGGGGCCAACGTCCTGACTTTC. Translation gives CASRNRGSTSGANVLTF.

The chain uses TRBV12-3 or TRBV12-4 and TRBJ2-1; D remains unclear. CDR3 length equals 11 residues. Trimming took off 6 bases at V and 10 bases at J, with 10 bases between the two ends. The CDR3 region is CASSQEIEQFF. CDR3 sequence (DNA): TGTGCCAGCAGCCAAGAGATAGAGCAGTTCTTC.

The J gene is TRBJ2-7, the V gene TRBV6-6; D is perhaps TRBD2 (5 bases). The CDR3 covers 16 residues. Trimming removed 4 bases from V and 6 bases from J, with 22 bases in between. Germline CDR1 is MNHNY and CDR2 is SVGAGI (reference sequence). The CDR3 sequence: CASSSPRSSVGSEQYF. The CDR3, as DNA: TGTGCCAGCAGTTCCCCCCGGAGTAGCGTTGGTAGCGAGCAGTACTTC.

The chain links TRBV2 to TRBJ1-3; D ambiguous. V lost 7 bases, J lost 0 bases, and 13 bases lay in between. The CDR3 runs 15 residues. From germline, CDR1 is SNHLY and CDR2 FYNNEI. CDR3 protein: CASIGTLLSGNTIYF. CDR3 DNA: TGTGCCAGCATCGGAACTCTCCTCTCTGGAAACACCATATATTTT.

The chain joins TRBV19 to TRBJ2-3; 12 bases are a match to TRBD2. After removal of 5 bases from V and 5 bases from J, the junction contained 8 bases not matched to a gene. The CDR3 has 16 residues. Germline lookup yields CDR1 LNHDA and CDR2 SQIVND (reference sequence). CDR3 region: CASSARLAGAKDTQYF. In nucleotides, the CDR3 is TGTGCCAGTAGTGCCAGACTAGCGGGAGCAAAAGATACGCAGTATTTT.

The chain combines TRBV19 with TRBJ2-7; TRBD2 might be the D (5 bases). The CDR3 sequence is 13 residues long. V gave up 4 bases and J gave up 0 bases, with 7 bases separating them. Germline V gene lookup returns CDR1 LNHDA and CDR2 SQIVND (reference sequence). The CDR3 spells CASSRTHSYEQYF. The DNA for the CDR3 is TGTGCCAGTAGTAGGACTCACTCCTACGAGCAGTACTTC.

The chain carries TRBV11-2 and TRBJ2-3; D is ambiguous. The CDR3 has 13 amino acids. V was trimmed by 4 bases and J by 6 bases, leaving 11 bases between them. Germline CDR1 SGHAT, CDR2 FQNNGV. The CDR3 reads CASSSLGADTQYF. The CDR3 DNA follows: TGTGCCAGCAGCTCCCTCGGCGCGGATACGCAGTATTTT.

The chain is built from TRBV2 and TRBJ2-3; D remains ambiguous. The V end was cut by 1 base, the J end by 0 bases, with 8 bases between. Germline V gene sequence: CDR1 SNHLY, CDR2 FYNNEI. This CDR3 is 15 amino acids long. CDR3 protein: CASSEEGTSTDTQYF. The CDR3 DNA follows: TGTGCCAGCAGTGAAGAGGGTACTAGCACAGATACGCAGTATTTT. Looking up the rest from reference TRBV2 and TRBJ2-3 gives the full variable domain: EPEVTQTPSHQVTQMGQEVILRCVPISNHLYFYWYRQILGQKVEFLVSFYNNEISEKSEIFDDQFSVERPDGSNFTLKIRSTKLEDSAMYFCASSEEGTSTDTQYFGPGTRLTVL.

V usage is TRBV9 and J usage is TRBJ1-2, with no clear D. The CDR3 is 15 amino acids. Germline V gene sequence: CDR1 SGDLS, CDR2 YYNGEE. V dropped 4 bases and J dropped 1 base, with 14 bases sitting between them. In DNA, the CDR3 is TGTGCCAGCAGCTCCCCAGGCCGCGGTAACTATGGCTACACCTTC. Translating gives CASSSPGRGNYGYTF. The full variable domain, in which reference TRBV9 and TRBJ1-2 provide the parts outside the CDR3, is DSGVTQTPKHLITATGQRVTLRCSPRSGDLSVYWYQQSLDQGLQFLIQYYNGEERAKGNILERFSAQQFPDLHSELNLSSLELGDSALYFCASSSPGRGNYGYTFGSGTRLTVV.

This sequence joins TRBV7-9 and TRBJ2-7; D may be TRBD2 (5 bases). In germline, CDR1 is SEHNR, CDR2 FQNEAQ (reference sequence). V lost 2 bases, J lost 2 bases, and 13 bases lay in between. The CDR3 is 15 amino acids. CDR3 loop: CASSLSRGNPYEQYF. CDR3 nucleotide sequence: TGTGCCAGCAGCTTAAGTCGAGGGAACCCCTACGAGCAGTACTTC.

The V call is TRBV9, the J call TRBJ2-5; D perhaps matches TRBD2 (6 bases). CDR1 SGDLS and CDR2 YYNGEE come from the germline V gene. The CDR3 runs 14 residues. Between the trimmed V and J ends, which lost 6 bases and 1 base, there was a span of 13 bases. The CDR3 loop reads CASTGAETQETQYF. DNA of the CDR3: TGTGCCAGCACGGGAGCGGAGACCCAAGAGACCCAGTACTTC.